The rows below give T cell receptor beta chains drawn from one sample of a study of patients and donors after allogeneic stem cell transplantation. TCRdb passed the RT-PCR reads through MiXCR, listing each CDR3 protein once. The sample includes approximately 170,000 distinct CDR3 sequences, approximately 30% of them seen just once. Sample: blood, either unsorted or a sorted T cell fraction (not recorded which). Source of these receptors: a human donor who was either an allogeneic HSCT recipient or a stem cell or donor lymphocyte infusion donor (not recorded which). It is not recorded whose cells these are; they may come from a transplant donor. The CDR3 runs from the conserved cysteine through the conserved F or W. A D gene is named only where the DNA matches it firmly. The size of a clone is reported for some rows only, either as once, few or many, or as a class for expanded clones.

v_call,clone_size,j_call,d_call,cdr3_aa,cdr3_nt
TRBV7-9,many,TRBJ1-1,-,CASSFANTEAFF,TGTGCCAGCAGCTTCGCGAACACTGAAGCTTTCTTT
TRBV29-1,few,TRBJ1-2,-,CSVESGGYGYTF,TGCAGCGTTGAATCTGGGGGCTATGGCTACACCTTC
TRBV7-9,few,TRBJ1-1,-,CASSLIQKNTEAFF,TGTGCCAGCAGCTTGATTCAGAAGAACACTGAAGCTTTCTTT
TRBV4-1,-,TRBJ1-2,TRBD1,CASSRGDREPGYTF,TGCGCCAGCAGCCGAGGGGACAGGGAGCCTGGCTACACCTTC
TRBV9,-,TRBJ1-2,-,CASSPSAANYGYTF,TGTGCCAGCAGCCCTAGTGCGGCTAACTATGGCTACACCTTC
TRBV12-3/TRBV12-4,many,TRBJ1-2,TRBD1,CASRPTGVGGYTF,TGTGCCAGCAGGCCTACAGGGGTGGGAGGCTACACCTTC
TRBV30,-,TRBJ1-2,-,CAWTGVGQRSYGYTF,TGTGCCTGGACGGGAGTAGGACAGCGATCCTATGGCTACACCTTC
TRBV12-3/TRBV12-4,-,TRBJ2-3,TRBD1,CASSPGTGTQYF,TGTGCCAGCAGTCCCGGGACAGGTACGCAGTATTTT
TRBV7-9,-,TRBJ2-7,TRBD2,CASSLSGTSGRLEQYF,TGTGCCAGCAGCCTCAGCGGGACTAGCGGGAGACTCGAGCAGTACTTC
TRBV6-2/TRBV6-3,-,TRBJ2-1,-,CASSLTQDEQFF,TGTGCCAGCAGCCTCACCCAAGATGAGCAGTTCTTC
TRBV6-2/TRBV6-3,-,TRBJ1-6,TRBD1,CATSGTGRNSPLHF,TGTGCCACCTCCGGGACAGGGCGTAATTCACCCCTCCACTTT
TRBV5-4,-,TRBJ2-1,-,CASSLPFPGPGNEQFF,TGTGCCAGCAGCTTGCCTTTTCCGGGGCCGGGTAATGAGCAGTTCTTC
TRBV7-2,-,TRBJ1-4,-,CASRREKRANEKLFF,TGTGCCAGCAGGCGTGAAAAAAGGGCTAATGAAAAACTGTTTTTT
TRBV4-3,-,TRBJ2-7,-,CASSQEGWQSYEQYF,TGCGCCAGCAGCCAAGAAGGTTGGCAATCCTACGAGCAGTACTTC
TRBV10-3,few,TRBJ2-3,-,CAISETPFVGSRTDTQYF,TGTGCCATCAGTGAGACCCCCTTTGTGGGGTCCCGGACAGATACGCAGTATTTT
TRBV18,once,TRBJ2-3,-,CASSDYLDTQYF,TGTGCCAGCTCGGACTATTTGGATACGCAGTATTTT
TRBV10-3,-,TRBJ2-7,-,CAISESSGEQYF,TGTGCCATCAGTGAGTCTTCGGGAGAGCAGTACTTC